Listed below are T cell receptor beta chains from one sample, sequenced in a study of T cell repertoires in cytomegalovirus infection. These receptors are not linked to any known antigen. A single record per CDR3 protein comes from TCRdb applying MiXCR to the reads. The table includes hundreds of thousands of distinct CDR3 sequences, less than 35% detected once. The sequencing used cultured CD8+ T cells from PBMCs, collected from culture after CMV antigen stimulation. Source of these receptors: a human donor in good health (CMV status not recorded). Some clones in this sample may be carry-over from other donors' samples. Both conserved end residues are part of each CDR3.

V	J	CDR3
TRBV12-3/TRBV12-4	TRBJ1-1	CASSPVLGLTNTEAFF
TRBV7-2	TRBJ2-1	CASSYLQGPKDEQFF
TRBV19	TRBJ1-6	CASSTLDRASSPLHF
TRBV7-9	TRBJ2-3	CASSLTSGGSGPQYF
TRBV20-1	TRBJ1-1	CSAASTGPTEAFF
TRBV10-3	TRBJ1-2	CASYTRDSNYGYTF
TRBV6-2/TRBV6-3	TRBJ2-3	CASSYSTGVRDTQYF
TRBV7-2	TRBJ2-5	CASSMGTGALPIQETQYF
TRBV12-3/TRBV12-4	TRBJ1-4	CANSPRRKDRNSTPFSEKLFF
TRBV29-1	TRBJ2-7	CSVFGQYYEQYF
TRBV7-2	TRBJ2-3	CASSLEGGGDTQYF
TRBV4-1	TRBJ2-1	CASSQEPALSEQFF
TRBV6-2/TRBV6-3	TRBJ1-5	CASSLQLVNQPQHF
TRBV15	TRBJ2-1	CATSRTSVDPYNEQFF
TRBV7-9	TRBJ2-5	CASSLESAGLGETQYF
TRBV7-6	TRBJ2-1	CASSVWPGTGIDEQFF
TRBV2	TRBJ2-5	CASSVNPGTGEETQYF
TRBV29-1	TRBJ1-2	CSVQGLYGYTF
TRBV7-2	TRBJ2-3	CASSLGGSRTDTQYF
TRBV19	TRBJ1-1	CASYRLGMNTEAFF
TRBV27	TRBJ1-2	CASSPTGAGVYGYTF
TRBV12-3/TRBV12-4	TRBJ2-3	CASSLTGPIYTDTQYF
TRBV15	TRBJ2-5	CAVGQGPGFTETQYF
TRBV12-3/TRBV12-4	TRBJ2-1	CASSPSASGGNEQFF
TRBV7-4	TRBJ1-5	CVHNQPQHF
TRBV12-3/TRBV12-4	TRBJ1-5	CASSWGGTNQPQHF